These 3 T cell receptor beta chains were all obtained from the same sample, sequenced in a study of blood T cell repertoires in COVID-19. Libraries were prepared by immunoSEQ multiplex PCR; TCRdb keeps only in-frame clonotypes and omits some of them. This table has tens of thousands of clones, about 86% appearing once. The sample comprised peripheral blood. These receptors were taken from a man aged 60-69 years with acute or convalescent COVID-19.

The genes are TRBV18 and TRBJ1-1, with 8 bases identical to TRBD1. The CDR3 covers 16 residues. With V trimmed by 2 bases and J by 7 bases, 12 bases remained unmatched. CDR1 and CDR2 from the germline V gene are KGHSH and LQKENI. CDR3 in DNA: TGTGCCAGCTCACCAGTTACGGGACAGGAATCGAGTGAAGCTTTCTTT. This codes for CASSPVTGQESSEAFF.

The table lists this clone with a few counts. This rearrangement joins TRBV27 to TRBJ1-4; D might be TRBD1 (5 bases). Germline CDR1 is MNHEY and CDR2 is SMNVEV (reference sequence). The CDR3 is 19 residues long. The V gene lost 6 bases and the J gene lost 0 bases, with 23 bases spanning the gap. The CDR3 DNA is TGTGCCAGCAGACCTGTCGGGGACTGGGCCCTTCCAACTAATGAAAAACTGTTTTTT. This encodes CASRPVGDWALPTNEKLFF.

This clone came up once. The chain carries TRBV6-1 and TRBJ1-5; 8 positions agree with TRBD1. Germline-derived CDR1 and CDR2 are MNHNS and SASEGT. CDR3 length: 16 residues. V lost 2 bases, J lost 4 bases, and 7 bases stayed unmatched. The CDR3 sequence: CASSEWPRQGNQPQHF. The DNA of the CDR3 is TGTGCCAGCAGTGAATGGCCCAGACAGGGGAATCAGCCCCAGCATTTT.